This TCR beta chain came from a study of technical replicates of blood from a few donors. CDR1 SGHAT and CDR2 FQNNGV come from the germline V gene. The CDR3 spans 14 residues. The V gene lost 5 bases and the J gene lost 4 bases, with 12 bases spanning the gap. Sequenced by immunoSEQ multiplex PCR; TCRdb stores in-frame clones only, minus some. Among about 100,000 clones listed, approximately 96% were seen once. The TCR was taken from a human donor in good health. The chain recombines TRBV11-2 with TRBJ2-1; D is unresolved. Sequenced input: T cells isolated from PBMCs. This CDR3 is CASSPMTDYNEQFF. CDR3 sequence (DNA): TGTGCCAGCAGCCCCATGACTGATTACAATGAGCAGTTCTTC.